Below, one T cell receptor (beta chain) is given with its context. This entry comes from a study of blood T cell repertoires in COVID-19. Looking at the study overall: PBMCs, B-cell-depleted T cells, or T cells were the source of the cDNA or gDNA that made up the material.

The CDR3 is 13 residues long. Per the germline V gene, CDR1 is SGHRS and CDR2 is YFSETQ. Trimming removed 4 bases at V and 4 bases at J, with 11 bases between. In the study's own analysis: From reference gene primer amplification, estimates of nucleated cell counts were derived. Profiled with immunoSEQ multiplex PCR; TCRdb holds only in-frame clones, not every one. V and J calls plus clone size are reproduced from that table; the DNA served to infer D and trimming. This table has 140,000 or so clones, about 88% appearing once. The sequenced sample was peripheral blood. This receptor was taken from a human donor in a cohort sampled during active COVID-19. The chain links TRBV5-1 to TRBJ1-1; D is perhaps TRBD1 (6 bases). The CDR3 loop reads CASSGGPGTEAFF. CDR3 sequence (DNA): TGCGCCAGCAGCGGGGGCCCTGGCACTGAAGCTTTCTTT.